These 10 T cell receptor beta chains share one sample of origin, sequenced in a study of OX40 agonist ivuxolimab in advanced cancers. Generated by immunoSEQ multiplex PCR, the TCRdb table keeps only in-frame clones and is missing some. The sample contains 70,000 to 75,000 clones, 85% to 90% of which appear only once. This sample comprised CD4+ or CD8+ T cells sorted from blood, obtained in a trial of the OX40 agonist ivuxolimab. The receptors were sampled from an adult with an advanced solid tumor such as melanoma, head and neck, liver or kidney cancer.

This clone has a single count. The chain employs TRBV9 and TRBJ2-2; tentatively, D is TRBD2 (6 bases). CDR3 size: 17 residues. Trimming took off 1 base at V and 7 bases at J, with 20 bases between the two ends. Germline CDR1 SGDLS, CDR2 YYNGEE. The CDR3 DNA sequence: TGTGCCAGCAGCGTATCCATCGACAGATGGGGGGTCGGGGAGCTGTTTTTT. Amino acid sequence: CASSVSIDRWGVGELFF.

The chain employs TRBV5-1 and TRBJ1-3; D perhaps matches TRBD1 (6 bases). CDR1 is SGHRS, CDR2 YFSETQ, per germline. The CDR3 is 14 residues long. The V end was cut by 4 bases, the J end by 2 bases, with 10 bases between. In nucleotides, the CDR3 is TGCGCCAGCAGCCCGCAGGGGACTGGAAACACCATATATTTT. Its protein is CASSPQGTGNTIYF.

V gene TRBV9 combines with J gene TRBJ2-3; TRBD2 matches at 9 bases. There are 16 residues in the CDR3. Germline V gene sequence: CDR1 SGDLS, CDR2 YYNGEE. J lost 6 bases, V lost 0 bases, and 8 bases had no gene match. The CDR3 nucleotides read TGTGCCAGCAGCGTAGTGGCGGGAGGGCCTTTGGATACGCAGTATTTT. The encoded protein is CASSVVAGGPLDTQYF.

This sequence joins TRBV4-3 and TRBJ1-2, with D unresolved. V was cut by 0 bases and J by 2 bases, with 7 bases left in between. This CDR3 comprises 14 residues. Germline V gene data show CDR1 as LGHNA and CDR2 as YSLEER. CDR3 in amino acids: CASSQDSWNYGYTF. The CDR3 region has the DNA TGCGCCAGCAGCCAAGACAGTTGGAACTATGGCTACACCTTC.

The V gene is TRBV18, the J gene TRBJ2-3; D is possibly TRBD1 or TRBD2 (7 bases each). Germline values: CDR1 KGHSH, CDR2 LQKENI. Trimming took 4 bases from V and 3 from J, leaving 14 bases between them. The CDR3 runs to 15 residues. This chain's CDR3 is CASSQSGTATDTQYF. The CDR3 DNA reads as TGTGCCAGCTCACAGAGCGGGACAGCAACAGATACGCAGTATTTT.

CDR3 DNA: TGTGCCAGCAGCTCGACAATGCAAGAGACCCAGTACTTC. This codes for CASSSTMQETQYF. The gene calls are TRBV7-3 and TRBJ2-5, with D unresolved. The V end was cut by 4 bases, the J end by 2 bases, with 8 bases between. Germline V CDR1 and CDR2: SGHTA, FQGTGA. CDR3 size: 13 residues.

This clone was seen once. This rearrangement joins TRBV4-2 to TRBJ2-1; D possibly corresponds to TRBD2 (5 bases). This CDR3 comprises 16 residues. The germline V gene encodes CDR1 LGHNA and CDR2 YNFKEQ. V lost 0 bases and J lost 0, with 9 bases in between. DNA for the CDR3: TGTGCCAGCAGCCAAGACCAAGGGAGCTCCTACAATGAGCAGTTCTTC. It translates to CASSQDQGSSYNEQFF.

The CDR3 loop is CASSYPGQQNTEAFF. The CDR3, as DNA: TGTGCCAGCAGTTACCCTGGACAGCAGAACACTGAAGCTTTCTTT. V usage is TRBV6-6 and J usage is TRBJ1-1, with TRBD1 as a possible D gene (6 bases). Trimming stripped 2 bases from V and 1 base from J, with 11 bases between. Germline assignment: CDR1 MNHNY and CDR2 SVGAGI (reference sequence). CDR3 length equals 15 residues.

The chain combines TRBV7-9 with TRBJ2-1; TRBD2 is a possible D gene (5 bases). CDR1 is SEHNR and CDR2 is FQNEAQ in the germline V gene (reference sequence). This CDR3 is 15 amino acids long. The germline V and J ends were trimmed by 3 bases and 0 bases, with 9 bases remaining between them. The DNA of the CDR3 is TGTGCCAGCAGCTTCAGCGGTAGCTCCTACAATGAGCAGTTCTTC. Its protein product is CASSFSGSSYNEQFF.

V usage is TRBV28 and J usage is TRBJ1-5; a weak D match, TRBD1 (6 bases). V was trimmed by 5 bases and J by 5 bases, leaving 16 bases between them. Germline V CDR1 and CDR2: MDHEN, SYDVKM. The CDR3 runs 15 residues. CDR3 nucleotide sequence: TGTGCCAGCAGTCCAGGTACAGGGATCCATCAGCCCCAGCATTTT. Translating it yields CASSPGTGIHQPQHF.